This TCR beta chain was found in a study of cytomegalovirus exposure and HLA in healthy donors. The wider study: Most donors, less than 85% of over 300 genotyped, fell in the Caucasian-associated ancestry cluster. Study-level findings and limits: Another analysis was done later, and it associated 15,000 or so TCR beta sequences with HLA alleles at 0.05 false discovery rate. Productive rates of about 90% or about 30% were seen for most TCR beta V segments in an earlier analysis. Sequence variants that were highly shared formed a cluster that was likely a sequencing artifact.

Use of 60 Vbeta and 13 Jbeta primers characterized the PCR. The assay was immunoSEQ multiplex PCR, and TCRdb's table has in-frame clones only and misses some. The sample includes 310,000 or so clones, over 85% of them seen just once. In regard to this clone: Its specificity is not known.

Germline CDR1 reads SNHLY; CDR2 reads FYNNEI. The CDR3 contains 14 residues. V was shortened by 7 bases and J by 3 bases, with 12 bases between the two germline ends. The receptor was derived from a woman aged 18 to 35 in good health and CMV-seronegative. The rearrangement links TRBV2 to TRBJ1-4; possible D gene TRBD1, 5 bases. The sequenced material came from PBMCs. The CDR3 spells CASKEGRSNEKLFF. The CDR3 DNA follows: TGTGCCAGCAAGGAGGGACGGTCTAATGAAAAACTGTTTTTT.